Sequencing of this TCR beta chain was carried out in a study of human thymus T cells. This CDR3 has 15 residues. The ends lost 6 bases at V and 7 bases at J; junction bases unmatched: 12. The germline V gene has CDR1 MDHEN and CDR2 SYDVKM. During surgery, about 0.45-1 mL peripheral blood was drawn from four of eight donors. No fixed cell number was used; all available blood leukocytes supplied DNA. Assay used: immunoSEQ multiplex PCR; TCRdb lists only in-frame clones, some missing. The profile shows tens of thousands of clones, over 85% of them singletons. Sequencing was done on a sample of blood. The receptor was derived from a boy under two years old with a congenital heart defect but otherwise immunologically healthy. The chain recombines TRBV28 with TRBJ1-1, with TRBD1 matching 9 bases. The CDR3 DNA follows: TGTGCCAGCAGACCCACAGGGGGCGGTGAGGGTGAAGCTTTCTTT. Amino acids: CASRPTGGGEGEAFF.